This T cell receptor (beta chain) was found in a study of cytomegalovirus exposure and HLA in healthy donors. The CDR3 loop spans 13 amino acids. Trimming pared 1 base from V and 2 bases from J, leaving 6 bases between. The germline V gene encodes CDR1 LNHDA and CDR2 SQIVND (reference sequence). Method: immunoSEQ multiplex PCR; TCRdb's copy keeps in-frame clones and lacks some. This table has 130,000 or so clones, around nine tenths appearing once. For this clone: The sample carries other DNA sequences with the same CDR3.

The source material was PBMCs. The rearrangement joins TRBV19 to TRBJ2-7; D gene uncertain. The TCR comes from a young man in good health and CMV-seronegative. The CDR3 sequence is CASSIGRTYEQYF. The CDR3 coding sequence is TGTGCCAGTAGTATAGGCAGGACCTACGAGCAGTACTTC.